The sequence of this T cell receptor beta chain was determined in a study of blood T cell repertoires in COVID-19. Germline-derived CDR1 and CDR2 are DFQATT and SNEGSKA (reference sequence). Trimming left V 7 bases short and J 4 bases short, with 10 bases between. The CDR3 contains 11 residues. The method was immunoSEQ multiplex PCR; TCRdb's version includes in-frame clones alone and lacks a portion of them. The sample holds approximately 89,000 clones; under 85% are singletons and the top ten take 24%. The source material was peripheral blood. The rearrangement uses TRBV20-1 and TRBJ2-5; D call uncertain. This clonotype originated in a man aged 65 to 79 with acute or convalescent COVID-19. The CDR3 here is CSGAVRETQYF. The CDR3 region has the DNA TGCAGTGGGGCCGTGCGAGAGACCCAGTACTTC.